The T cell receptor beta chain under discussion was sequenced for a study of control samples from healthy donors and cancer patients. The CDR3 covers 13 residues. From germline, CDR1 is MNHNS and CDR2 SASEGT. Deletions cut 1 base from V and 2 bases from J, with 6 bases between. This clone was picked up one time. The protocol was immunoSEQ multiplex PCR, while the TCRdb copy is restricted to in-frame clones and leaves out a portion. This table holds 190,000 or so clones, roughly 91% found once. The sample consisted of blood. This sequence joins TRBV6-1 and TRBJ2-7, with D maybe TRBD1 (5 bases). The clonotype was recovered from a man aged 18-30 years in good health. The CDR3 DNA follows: TGTGCCAGCAGTGAAGGGGGCCCCTACGAGCAGTACTTC. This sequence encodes CASSEGGPYEQYF.